The sample holds many counts of the clone carrying this TCR beta chain. Its antigen is currently unknown. These data are taken from a study of CD8+CD57+ T cells in acquired aplastic anemia. At the level of the study: Sorted CD4+ plus CD8+ cells gave DNA averaging roughly 3 ug. Whole-study findings and limits: Patients had approximately 30 CD8+ CDR3 sequences in common with controls (the shared set).

TCR beta VDJ and CDR3 profiles were obtained from a genomic DNA template. In TCRdb, the reads were re-called with MiXCR into one record per CDR3 protein. This table holds over 150,000 distinct CDR3 sequences, 40% to 55% found once. Patients included in sequencing had previously demonstrated CD8+CD57+ cell expansion by flow cytometry. Blood samples were obtained from patients who had received no prior therapy. The CDR3 runs to 15 residues. Trimming cost V 3 bases and J 2 bases, with 13 bases left between them. Germline CDR1 is LNHDA and CDR2 is SQIVND (reference sequence). The sequenced sample was sorted CD4+, CD8+, or CD8+CD57+ T cells (not recorded which) from PBMCs. The chain employs TRBV19 and TRBJ2-5, with D possibly being TRBD1 (6 bases). The TCR sequence derives from a human donor with aplastic anemia. In DNA form, the CDR3 reads TGTGCCAGTAGTATCACAGGGACCCAACAAGAGACCCAGTACTTC. Protein: CASSITGTQQETQYF.